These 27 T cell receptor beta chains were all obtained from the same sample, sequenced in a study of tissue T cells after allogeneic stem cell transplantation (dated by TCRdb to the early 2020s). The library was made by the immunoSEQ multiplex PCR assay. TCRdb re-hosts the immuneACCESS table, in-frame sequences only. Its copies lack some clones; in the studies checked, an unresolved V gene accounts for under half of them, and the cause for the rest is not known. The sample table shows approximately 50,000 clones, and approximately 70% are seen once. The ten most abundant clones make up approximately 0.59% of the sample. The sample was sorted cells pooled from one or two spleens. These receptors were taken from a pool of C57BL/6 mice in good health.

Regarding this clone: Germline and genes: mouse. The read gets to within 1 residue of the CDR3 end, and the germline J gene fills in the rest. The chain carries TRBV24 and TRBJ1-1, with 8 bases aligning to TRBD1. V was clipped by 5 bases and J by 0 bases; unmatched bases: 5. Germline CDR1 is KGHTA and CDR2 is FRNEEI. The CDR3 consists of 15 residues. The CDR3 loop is CASSSPGQANTEVFF. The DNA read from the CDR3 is TGTGCCAGCAGTTCCCCGGGACAGGCAAACACAGAAGTCTTC.

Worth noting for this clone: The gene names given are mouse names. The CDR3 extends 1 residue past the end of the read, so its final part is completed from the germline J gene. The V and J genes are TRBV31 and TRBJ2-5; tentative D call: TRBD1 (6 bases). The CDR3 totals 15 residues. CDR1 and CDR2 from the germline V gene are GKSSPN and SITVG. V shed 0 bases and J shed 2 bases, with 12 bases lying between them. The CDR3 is CAWSLEGEGQDTQYF. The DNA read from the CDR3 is TGTGCCTGGAGTCTCGAGGGGGAGGGCCAAGACACCCAGTAC. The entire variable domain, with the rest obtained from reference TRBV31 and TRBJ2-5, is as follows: AQTIHQWPVAEIKAVGSPLSLGCTIKGKSSPNLYWYWQATGGTLQQLFYSITVGQVESVVQLNLSASRPKDDQFILSTEKLLLSHSGFYLCAWSLEGEGQDTQYFGPGTRLLVL.

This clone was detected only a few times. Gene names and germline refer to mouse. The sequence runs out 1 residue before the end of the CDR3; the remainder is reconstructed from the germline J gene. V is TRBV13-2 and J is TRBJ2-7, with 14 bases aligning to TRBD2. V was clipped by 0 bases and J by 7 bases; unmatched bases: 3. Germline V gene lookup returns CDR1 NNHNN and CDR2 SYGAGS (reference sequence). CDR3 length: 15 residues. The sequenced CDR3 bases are TGTGCCAGCGGTGATGGGGGACTGGGGGGGCTCGAACAGTAC. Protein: CASGDGGLGGLEQY. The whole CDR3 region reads CASGDGGLGGLEQYF.

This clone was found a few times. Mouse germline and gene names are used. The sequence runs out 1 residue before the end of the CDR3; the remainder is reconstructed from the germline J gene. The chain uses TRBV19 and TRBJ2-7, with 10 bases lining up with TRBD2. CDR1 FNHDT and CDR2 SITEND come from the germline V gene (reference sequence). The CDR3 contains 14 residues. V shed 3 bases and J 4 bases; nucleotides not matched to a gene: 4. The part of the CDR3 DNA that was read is TGTGCCAGCAGTACAGGACTGGGGGATTATGAACAGTAC. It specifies CASSTGLGDYEQY. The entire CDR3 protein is CASSTGLGDYEQYF.

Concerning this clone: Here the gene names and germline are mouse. The CDR3 protein is CASRPTGASGNTLYF. The covered CDR3 bases are TGTGCCAGCAGGCCGACAGGGGCTTCTGGAAATACGCTCTAT. This chain uses TRBV19 with TRBJ1-3, with TRBD1 matching 8 bases. The read comes to an end 1 residue before the CDR3 does, leaving the germline J gene to fill in the end. Trimming at V came to 5 bases and at J to 0 bases, leaving 4 bases not matched to a gene. The CDR3 consists of 15 residues. Germline V gene data show CDR1 as FNHDT and CDR2 as SITEND (reference sequence).

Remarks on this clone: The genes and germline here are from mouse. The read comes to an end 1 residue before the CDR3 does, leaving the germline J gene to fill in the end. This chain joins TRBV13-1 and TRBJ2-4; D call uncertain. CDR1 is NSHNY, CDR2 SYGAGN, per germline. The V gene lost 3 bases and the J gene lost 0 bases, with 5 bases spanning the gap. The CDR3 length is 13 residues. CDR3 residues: CASSGGSQNTLYF. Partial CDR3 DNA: TGTGCCAGCAGTGGAGGAAGTCAAAACACCTTGTAC.

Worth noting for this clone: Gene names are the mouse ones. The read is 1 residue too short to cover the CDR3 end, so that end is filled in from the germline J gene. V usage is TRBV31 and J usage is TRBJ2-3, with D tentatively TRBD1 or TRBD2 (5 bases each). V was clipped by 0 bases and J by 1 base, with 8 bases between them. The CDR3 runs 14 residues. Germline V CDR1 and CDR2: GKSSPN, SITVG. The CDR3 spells CAWSLRDGAETLYF. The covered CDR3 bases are TGTGCCTGGAGTCTCCGGGACGGTGCAGAAACGCTGTAT.

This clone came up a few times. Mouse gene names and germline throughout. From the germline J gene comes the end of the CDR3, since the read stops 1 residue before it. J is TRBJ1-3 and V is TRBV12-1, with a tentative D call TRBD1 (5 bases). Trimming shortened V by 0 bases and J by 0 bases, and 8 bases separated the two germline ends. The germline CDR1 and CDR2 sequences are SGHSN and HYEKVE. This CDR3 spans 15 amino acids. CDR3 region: CASSLARVSGNTLYF. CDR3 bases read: TGTGCCAGCTCTCTCGCCAGGGTTTCTGGAAATACGCTCTAT.

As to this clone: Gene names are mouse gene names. Incomplete CDR3 DNA: TGTGCCAGCAGCCAAGTCTGGGGCCAAGACACCCAGTAC. Residues: CASSQVWGQDTQY. The CDR3 in its entirety is CASSQVWGQDTQYF. V gene TRBV5 combines with J gene TRBJ2-5, with a tentative D call TRBD2 (6 bases). The read ends 1 residue shy of where the CDR3 ends; the end is completed using the germline J gene. In germline, CDR1 is LGHNA, CDR2 YNLKQL (reference sequence). The V end was cut by 1 base, the J end by 2 bases, with 7 bases between. CDR3 length equals 14 residues.

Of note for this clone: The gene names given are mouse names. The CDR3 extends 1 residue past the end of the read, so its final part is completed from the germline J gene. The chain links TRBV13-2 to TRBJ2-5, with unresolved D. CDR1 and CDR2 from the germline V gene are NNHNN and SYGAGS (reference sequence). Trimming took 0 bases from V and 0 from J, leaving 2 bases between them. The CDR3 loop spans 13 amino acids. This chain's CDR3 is CASGDGNQDTQYF. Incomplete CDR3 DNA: TGTGCCAGCGGTGATGGAAACCAAGACACCCAGTAC.

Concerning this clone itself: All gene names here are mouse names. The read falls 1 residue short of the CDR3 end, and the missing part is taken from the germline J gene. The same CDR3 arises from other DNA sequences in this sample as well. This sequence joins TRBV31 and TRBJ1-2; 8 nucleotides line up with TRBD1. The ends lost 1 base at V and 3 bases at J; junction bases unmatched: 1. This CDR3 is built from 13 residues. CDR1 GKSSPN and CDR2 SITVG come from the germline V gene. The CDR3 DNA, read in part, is TGTGCCTGGAGTCCAGGGGGCGACTCCGACTACACC. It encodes CAWSPGGDSDYT. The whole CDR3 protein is CAWSPGGDSDYTF.

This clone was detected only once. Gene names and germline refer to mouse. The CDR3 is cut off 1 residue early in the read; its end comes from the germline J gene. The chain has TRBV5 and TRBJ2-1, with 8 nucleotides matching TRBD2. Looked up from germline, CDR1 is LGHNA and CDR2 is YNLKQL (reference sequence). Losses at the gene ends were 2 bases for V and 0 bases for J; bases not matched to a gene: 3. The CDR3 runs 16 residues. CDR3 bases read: TGTGCCAGCAGCCAAAACTGGGGGATTAACTATGCTGAGCAGTTC. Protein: CASSQNWGINYAEQF. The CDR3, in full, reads CASSQNWGINYAEQFF.

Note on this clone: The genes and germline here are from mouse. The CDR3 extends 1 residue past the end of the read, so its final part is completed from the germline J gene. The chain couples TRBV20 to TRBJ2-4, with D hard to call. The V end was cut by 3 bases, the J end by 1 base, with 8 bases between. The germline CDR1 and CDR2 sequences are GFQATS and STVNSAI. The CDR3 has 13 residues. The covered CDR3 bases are TGTGGTGCTAGAGAGGGTGGTCAAAACACCTTGTAC. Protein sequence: CGAREGGQNTLY. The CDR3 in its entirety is CGAREGGQNTLYF.

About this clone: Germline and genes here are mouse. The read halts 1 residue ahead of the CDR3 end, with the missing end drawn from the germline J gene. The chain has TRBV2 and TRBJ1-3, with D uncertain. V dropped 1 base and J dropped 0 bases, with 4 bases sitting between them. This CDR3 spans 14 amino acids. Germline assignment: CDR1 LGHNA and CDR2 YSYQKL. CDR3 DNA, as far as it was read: TGTGCCAGCAGCCAAGGAAATTCTGGAAATACGCTCTAT. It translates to CASSQGNSGNTLY. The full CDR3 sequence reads CASSQGNSGNTLYF.

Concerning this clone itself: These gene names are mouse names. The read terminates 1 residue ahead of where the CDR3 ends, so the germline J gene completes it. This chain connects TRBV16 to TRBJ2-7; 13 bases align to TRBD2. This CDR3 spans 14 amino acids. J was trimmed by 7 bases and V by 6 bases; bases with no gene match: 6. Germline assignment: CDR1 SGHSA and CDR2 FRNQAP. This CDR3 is CASRLGTGGGEQYF. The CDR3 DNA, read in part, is TGTGCAAGCAGGCTTGGGACTGGGGGGGGAGAACAGTAC.

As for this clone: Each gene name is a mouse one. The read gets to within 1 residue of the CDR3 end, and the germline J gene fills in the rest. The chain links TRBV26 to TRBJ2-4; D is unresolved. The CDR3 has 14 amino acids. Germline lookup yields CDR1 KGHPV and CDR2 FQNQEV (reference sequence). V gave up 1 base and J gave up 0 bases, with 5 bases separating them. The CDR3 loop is CASSLLGSQNTLYF. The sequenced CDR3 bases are TGTGCCAGCAGTCTGTTGGGTAGTCAAAACACCTTGTAC.

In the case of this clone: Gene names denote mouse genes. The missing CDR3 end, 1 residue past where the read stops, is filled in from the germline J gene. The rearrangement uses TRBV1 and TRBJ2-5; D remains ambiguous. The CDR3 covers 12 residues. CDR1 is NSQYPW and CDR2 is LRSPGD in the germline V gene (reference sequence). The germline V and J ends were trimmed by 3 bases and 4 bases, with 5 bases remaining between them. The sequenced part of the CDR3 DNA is TGCACCTGCAGTGCTGGGAAAGACACCCAGTAC. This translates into CTCSAGKDTQY. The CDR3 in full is CTCSAGKDTQYF.

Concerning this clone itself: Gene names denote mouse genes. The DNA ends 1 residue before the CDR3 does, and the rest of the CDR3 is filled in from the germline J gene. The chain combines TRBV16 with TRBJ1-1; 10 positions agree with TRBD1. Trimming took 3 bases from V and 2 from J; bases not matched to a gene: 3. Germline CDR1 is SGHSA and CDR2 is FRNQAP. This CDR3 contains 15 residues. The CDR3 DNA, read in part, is TGTGCAAGCAGCTTCGGGACAGGGGTCAACACAGAAGTCTTC. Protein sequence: CASSFGTGVNTEVF. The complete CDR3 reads CASSFGTGVNTEVFF.

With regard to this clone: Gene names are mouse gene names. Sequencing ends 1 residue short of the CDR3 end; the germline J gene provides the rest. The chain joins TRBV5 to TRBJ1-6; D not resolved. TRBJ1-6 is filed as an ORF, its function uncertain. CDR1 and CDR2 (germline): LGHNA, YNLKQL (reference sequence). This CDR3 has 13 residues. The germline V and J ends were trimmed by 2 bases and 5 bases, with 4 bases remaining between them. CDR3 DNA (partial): TGTGCCAGCAGCCAACACCATAATTCGCCCCTCTAC. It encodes CASSQHHNSPLY. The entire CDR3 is CASSQHHNSPLYF.

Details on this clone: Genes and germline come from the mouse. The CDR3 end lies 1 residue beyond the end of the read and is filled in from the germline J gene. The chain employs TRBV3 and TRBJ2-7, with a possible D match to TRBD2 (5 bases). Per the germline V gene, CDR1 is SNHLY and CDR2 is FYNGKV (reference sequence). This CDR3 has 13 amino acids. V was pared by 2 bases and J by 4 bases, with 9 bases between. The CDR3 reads CASSLRWGYEQYF. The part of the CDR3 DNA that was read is TGTGCCAGCAGCTTAAGATGGGGTTATGAACAGTAC.

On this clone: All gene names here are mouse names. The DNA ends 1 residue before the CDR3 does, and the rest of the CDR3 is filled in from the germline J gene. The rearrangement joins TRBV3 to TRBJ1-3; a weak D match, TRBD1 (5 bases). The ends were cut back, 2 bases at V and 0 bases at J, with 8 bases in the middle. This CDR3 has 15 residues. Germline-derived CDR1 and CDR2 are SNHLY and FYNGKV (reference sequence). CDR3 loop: CASSLKGSSGNTLYF. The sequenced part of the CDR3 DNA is TGTGCCAGCAGCTTAAAGGGGTCTTCTGGAAATACGCTCTAT.

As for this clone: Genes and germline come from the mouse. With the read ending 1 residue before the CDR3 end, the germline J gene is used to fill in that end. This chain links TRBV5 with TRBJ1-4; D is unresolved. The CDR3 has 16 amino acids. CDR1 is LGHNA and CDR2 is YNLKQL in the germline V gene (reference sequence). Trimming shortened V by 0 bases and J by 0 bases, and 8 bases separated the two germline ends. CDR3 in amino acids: CASSQDNIFSNERLFF. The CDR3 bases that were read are TGTGCCAGCAGCCAAGATAACATTTTTTCCAACGAAAGATTATTT.

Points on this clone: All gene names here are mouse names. CDR3 sequence: CASSDSRDTEVFF. Partial CDR3 DNA: TGTGCCAGCAGTGATTCCAGGGACACAGAAGTCTTC. This chain joins TRBV13-3 and TRBJ1-1; tentatively, D is TRBD1 (5 bases). The sequence runs out 1 residue before the end of the CDR3; the remainder is reconstructed from the germline J gene. The CDR3 contains 13 residues. V was cut by 1 base and J by 3 bases, with 7 bases left in between. Germline values: CDR1 NNHDY, CDR2 SYVADS.

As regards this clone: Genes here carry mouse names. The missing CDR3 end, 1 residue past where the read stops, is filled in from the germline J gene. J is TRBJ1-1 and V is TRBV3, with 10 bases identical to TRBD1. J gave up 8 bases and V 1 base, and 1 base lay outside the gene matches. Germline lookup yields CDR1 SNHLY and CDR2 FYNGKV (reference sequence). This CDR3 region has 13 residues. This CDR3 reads CASSLEDRGEVFF. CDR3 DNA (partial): TGTGCCAGCAGCTTAGAGGACAGGGGGGAAGTCTTC.

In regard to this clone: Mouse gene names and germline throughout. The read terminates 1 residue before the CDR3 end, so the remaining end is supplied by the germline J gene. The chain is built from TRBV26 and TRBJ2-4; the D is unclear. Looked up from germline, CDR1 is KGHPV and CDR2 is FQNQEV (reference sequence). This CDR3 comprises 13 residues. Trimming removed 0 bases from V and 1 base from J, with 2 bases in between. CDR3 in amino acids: CASSLSRQNTLYF. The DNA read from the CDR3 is TGTGCCAGCAGTCTGTCACGTCAAAACACCTTGTAC.

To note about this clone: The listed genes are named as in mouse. CDR3 loop: CAWSLGGSTEVFF. Incomplete CDR3 DNA: TGTGCCTGGAGTCTGGGGGGGAGCACAGAAGTCTTC. The chain has TRBV31 and TRBJ1-1, with D possibly being TRBD1 (5 bases). The CDR3 end falls 1 residue outside the read, so it is completed with the germline J gene. In germline, CDR1 is GKSSPN, CDR2 SITVG. CDR3 length: 13 amino acids. Trimming pared 0 bases from V and 4 bases from J, leaving 9 bases between.

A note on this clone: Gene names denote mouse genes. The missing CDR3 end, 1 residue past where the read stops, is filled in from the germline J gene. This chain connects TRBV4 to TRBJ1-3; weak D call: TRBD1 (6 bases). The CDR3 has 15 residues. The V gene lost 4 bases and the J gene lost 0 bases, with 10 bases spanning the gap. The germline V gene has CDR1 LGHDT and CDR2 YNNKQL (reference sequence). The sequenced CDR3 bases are TGTGCCAGCAGCTCTTACAGGGTTTCTGGAAATACGCTCTAT. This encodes CASSSYRVSGNTLY. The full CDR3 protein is CASSSYRVSGNTLYF.